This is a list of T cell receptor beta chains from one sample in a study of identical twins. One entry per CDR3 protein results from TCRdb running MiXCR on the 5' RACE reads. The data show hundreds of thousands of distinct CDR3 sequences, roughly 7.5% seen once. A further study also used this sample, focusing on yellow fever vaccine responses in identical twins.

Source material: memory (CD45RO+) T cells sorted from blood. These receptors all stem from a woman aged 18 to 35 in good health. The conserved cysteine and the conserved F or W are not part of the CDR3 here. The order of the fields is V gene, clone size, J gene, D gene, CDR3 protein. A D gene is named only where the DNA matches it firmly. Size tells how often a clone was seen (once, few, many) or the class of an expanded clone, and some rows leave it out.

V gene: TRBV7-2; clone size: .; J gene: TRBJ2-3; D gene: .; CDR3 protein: ASSFEGLTDTQY
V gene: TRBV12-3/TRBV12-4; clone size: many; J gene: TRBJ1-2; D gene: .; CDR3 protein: ASTTRWGAGGYT
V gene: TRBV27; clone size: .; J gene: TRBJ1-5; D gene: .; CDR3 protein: ASSPDNSNQPQH
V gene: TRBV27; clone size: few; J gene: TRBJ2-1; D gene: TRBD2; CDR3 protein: ASSEGIGRTSGDEQF
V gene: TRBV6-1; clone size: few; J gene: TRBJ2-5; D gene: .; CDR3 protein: ASSEGGQTQY
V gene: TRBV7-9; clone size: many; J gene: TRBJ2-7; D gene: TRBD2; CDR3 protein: ASSLGEREAAYEQY
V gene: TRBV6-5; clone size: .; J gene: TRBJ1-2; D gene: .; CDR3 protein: ASSQLGGGYT
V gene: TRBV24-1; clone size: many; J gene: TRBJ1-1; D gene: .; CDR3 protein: ATSGNGRNTEAF
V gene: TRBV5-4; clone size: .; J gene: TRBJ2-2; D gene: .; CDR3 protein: ASSPTQALGDTGELF
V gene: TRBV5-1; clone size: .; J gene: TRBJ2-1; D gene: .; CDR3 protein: ASSLNDNEQF
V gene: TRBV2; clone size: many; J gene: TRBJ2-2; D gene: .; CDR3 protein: ASSVEYKPGELF
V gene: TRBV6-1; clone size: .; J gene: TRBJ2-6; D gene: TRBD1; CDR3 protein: ASSAKATGAGANVLT
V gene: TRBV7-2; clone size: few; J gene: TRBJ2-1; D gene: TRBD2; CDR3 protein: ASSFLPSGRGSNEQF
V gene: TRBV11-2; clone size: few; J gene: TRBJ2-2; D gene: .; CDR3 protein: ASSSMGIAAIHGELF
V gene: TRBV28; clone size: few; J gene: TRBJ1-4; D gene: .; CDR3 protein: ASSSGQNEKLF